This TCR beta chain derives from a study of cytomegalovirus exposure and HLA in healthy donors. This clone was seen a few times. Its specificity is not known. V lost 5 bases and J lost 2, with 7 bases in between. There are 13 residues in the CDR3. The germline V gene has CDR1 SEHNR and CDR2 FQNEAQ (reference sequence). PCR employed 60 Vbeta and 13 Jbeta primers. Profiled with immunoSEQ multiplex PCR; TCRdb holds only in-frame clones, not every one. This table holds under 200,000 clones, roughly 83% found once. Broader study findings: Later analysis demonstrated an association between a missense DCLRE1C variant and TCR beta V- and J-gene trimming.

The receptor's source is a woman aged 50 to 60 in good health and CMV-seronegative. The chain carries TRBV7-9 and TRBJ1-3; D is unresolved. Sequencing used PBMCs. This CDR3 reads CASSLLAGNTIYF. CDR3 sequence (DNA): TGTGCCAGCAGCCTACTTGCTGGAAACACCATATATTTT.